This T cell receptor beta chain stems from a study of T cell responses to AZD1222 COVID-19 vaccine. Broader study findings: Unmutated regions of variants are reportedly targeted by nearly half of spike-specific TCRs. Donors were largely white British and mainly female; clonal diversity was possibly underestimated. Repertoire sampling occurred only after the peak T cell response.

CDR1 is MDHEN, CDR2 SYDVKM, per germline. The CDR3 loop spans 16 amino acids. The junction had 4 bases not matched to a gene; V was cut back by 4 bases and J by 0 bases. This table comes from immunoSEQ multiplex PCR, and its TCRdb copy is limited to in-frame clones, with some not included. The sample lists 75,000 to 100,000 clones, 85% to 90% occurring once. With respect to this clone: The antigen is undetermined.

The chain uses TRBV28 and TRBJ2-3; 10 bases are a match to TRBD2. This TCR was sampled from an adult in good health. Sequencing was performed on peripheral blood, taken on day 0 of AZD1222 vaccination. The CDR3 spells CASSSQTSGSTDTQYF. CDR3 in DNA: TGTGCCAGCAGTTCCCAGACTAGCGGGAGCACAGATACGCAGTATTTT.